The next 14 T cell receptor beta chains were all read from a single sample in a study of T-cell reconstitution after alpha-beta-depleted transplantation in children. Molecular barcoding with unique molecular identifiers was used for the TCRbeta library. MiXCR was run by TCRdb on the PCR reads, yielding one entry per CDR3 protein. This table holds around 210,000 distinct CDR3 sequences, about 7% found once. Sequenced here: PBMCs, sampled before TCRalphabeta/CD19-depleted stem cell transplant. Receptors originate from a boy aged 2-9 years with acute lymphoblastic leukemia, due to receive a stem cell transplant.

The CDR3 DNA reads TGCGCCAGCAGCCAGGAGAGAGCCATTAATCAGCCCCAGCATTTT. It yields the protein CASSQERAINQPQHF. The chain combines TRBV4-3 with TRBJ1-5; no reliable D call. Deletions cut 3 bases from V and 4 bases from J, with 13 bases between. The germline gives CDR1 LGHNA, CDR2 YSLEER. The CDR3 extends over 15 amino acids.

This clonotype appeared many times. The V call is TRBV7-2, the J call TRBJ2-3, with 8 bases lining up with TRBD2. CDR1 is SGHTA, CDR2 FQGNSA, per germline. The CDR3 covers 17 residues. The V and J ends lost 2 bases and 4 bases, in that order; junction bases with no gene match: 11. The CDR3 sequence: CASSLIPAGGSSDTQYF. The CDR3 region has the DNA TGTGCCAGCAGCTTAATCCCGGCGGGGGGTAGTTCAGATACGCAGTATTTT.

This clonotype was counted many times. The CDR3 nucleotides are TGTGCCAGCAGCCTGGCATGGCAGCCAGGCTACGAGCAGTACTTC. Protein sequence: CASSLAWQPGYEQYF. The chain uses TRBV27 and TRBJ2-7; D is unclear. V was trimmed by 6 bases and J by 3 bases, leaving 18 bases between them. Looked up from germline, CDR1 is MNHEY and CDR2 is SMNVEV (reference sequence). This CDR3 contains 15 residues.

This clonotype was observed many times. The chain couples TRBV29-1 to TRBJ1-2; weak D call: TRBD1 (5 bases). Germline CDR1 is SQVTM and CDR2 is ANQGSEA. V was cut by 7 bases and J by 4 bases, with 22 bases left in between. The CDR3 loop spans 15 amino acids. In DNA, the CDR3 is TGCAGCGCGGGTGGGGACCTCCAGATTGGCTATGGCTACACCTTC. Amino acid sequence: CSAGGDLQIGYGYTF.

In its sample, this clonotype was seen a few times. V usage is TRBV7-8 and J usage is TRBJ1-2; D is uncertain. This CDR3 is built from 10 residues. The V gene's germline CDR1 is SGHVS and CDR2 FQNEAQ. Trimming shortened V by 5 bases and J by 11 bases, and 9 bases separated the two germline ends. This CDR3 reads CASSDGPYTF. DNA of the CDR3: TGTGCCAGCAGCGACGGGCCTTACACCTTC.

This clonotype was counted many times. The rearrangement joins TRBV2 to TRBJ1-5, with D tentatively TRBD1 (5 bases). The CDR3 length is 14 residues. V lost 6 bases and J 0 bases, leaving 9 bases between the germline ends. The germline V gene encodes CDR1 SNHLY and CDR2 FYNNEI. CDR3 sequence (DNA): TGTGCCAGCAGATATGACAGTAGCAATCAGCCCCAGCATTTT. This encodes CASRYDSSNQPQHF.

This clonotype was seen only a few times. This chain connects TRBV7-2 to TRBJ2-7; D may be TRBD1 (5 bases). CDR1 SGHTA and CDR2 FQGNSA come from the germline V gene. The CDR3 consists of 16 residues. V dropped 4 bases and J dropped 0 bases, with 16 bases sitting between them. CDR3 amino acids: CASSWSVGESSYEQYF. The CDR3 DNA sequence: TGTGCCAGCAGCTGGTCAGTAGGGGAAAGCTCCTACGAGCAGTACTTC.

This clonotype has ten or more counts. The CDR3 DNA follows: TGTGCCAGCAGCCCTGGACAGTTATCAGCCAAAAACATTCAGTACTTC. It yields the protein CASSPGQLSAKNIQYF. This chain links TRBV7-2 with TRBJ2-4; TRBD1 might be the D (6 bases). The CDR3 contains 16 residues. V shed 5 bases and J shed 0 bases, with 14 bases lying between them. Germline lookup yields CDR1 SGHTA and CDR2 FQGNSA.

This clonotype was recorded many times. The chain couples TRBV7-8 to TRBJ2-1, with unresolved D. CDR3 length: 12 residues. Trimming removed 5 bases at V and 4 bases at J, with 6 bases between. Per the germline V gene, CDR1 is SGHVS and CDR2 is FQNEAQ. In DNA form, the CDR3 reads TGTGCCAGCAGCGTAAAATACAATGAGCAGTTCTTC. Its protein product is CASSVKYNEQFF. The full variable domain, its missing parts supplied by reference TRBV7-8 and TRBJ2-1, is GAGVSQSPRYKVAKRGQDVALRCDPISGHVSLFWYQQALGQGPEFLTYFQNEAQLDKSGLPSDRFFAERPEGSVSTLKIQRTQQEDSAVYLCASSVKYNEQFFGPGTRLTVL.

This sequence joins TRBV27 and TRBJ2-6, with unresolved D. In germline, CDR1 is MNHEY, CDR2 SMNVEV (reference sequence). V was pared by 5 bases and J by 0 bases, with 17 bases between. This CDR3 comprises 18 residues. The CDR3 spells CASSDRSLVYSGANVLTF. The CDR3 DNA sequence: TGTGCCAGCAGTGATAGATCTTTGGTCTACTCTGGGGCCAACGTCCTGACTTTC. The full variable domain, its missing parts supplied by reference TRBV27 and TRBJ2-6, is EAQVTQNPRYLITVTGKKLTVTCSQNMNHEYMSWYRQDPGLGLRQIYYSMNVEVTDKGDVPEGYKVSRKEKRNFPLILESPSPNQTSLYFCASSDRSLVYSGANVLTFGAGSRLTVL.

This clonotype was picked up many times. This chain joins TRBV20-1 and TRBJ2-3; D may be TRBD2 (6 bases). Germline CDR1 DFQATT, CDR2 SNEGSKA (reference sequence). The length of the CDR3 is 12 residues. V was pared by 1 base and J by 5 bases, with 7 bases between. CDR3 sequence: CSARVGGDTQYF. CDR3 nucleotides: TGCAGTGCTAGAGTGGGGGGAGATACGCAGTATTTT.

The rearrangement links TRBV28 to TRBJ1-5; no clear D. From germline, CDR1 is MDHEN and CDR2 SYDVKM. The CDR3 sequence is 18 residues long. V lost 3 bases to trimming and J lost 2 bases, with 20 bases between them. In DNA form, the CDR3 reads TGTGCCAGCAGTTTCCCAGCCTTTGGGTTGATCGGCAATCAGCCCCAGCATTTT. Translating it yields CASSFPAFGLIGNQPQHF. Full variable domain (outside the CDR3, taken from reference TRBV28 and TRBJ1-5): DVKVTQSSRYLVKRTGEKVFLECVQDMDHENMFWYRQDPGLGLRLIYFSYDVKMKEKGDIPEGYSVSREKKERFSLILESASTNQTSMYLCASSFPAFGLIGNQPQHFGDGTRLSIL.

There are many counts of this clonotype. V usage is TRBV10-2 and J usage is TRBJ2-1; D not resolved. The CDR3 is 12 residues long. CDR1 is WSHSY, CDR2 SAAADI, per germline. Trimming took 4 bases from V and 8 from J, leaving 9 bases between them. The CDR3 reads CASSGMVHEQFF. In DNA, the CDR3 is TGCGCCAGCAGTGGAATGGTCCATGAGCAGTTCTTC.

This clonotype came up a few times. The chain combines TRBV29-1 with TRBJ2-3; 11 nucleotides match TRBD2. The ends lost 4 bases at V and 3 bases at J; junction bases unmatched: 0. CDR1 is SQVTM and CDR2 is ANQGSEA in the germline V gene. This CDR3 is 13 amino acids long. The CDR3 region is CSVGLAGTDTQYF. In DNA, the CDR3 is TGCAGCGTTGGACTAGCGGGAACAGATACGCAGTATTTT.